The entry that follows covers one TCR beta chain sequence. Other DNA sequences in this specimen translate into the identical CDR3. The data are from a study of blood T cell repertoires in COVID-19. The wider study: The origin of the acute and convalescent COVID-19 samples was the United States, Italy and Spain. In each case, the material was cDNA or gDNA derived from T cells, B-cell-depleted T cells, or PBMCs.

Authors' methods: Estimation of nucleated cell counts relied on the amplification of reference gene primers. Sequencing was performed with immunoSEQ multiplex PCR; in TCRdb, only in-frame clones are kept and a portion is missing. The D gene and trimming were derived from the DNA, and the V and J assignments and clone size from that table. This sample yields around 190,000 clones, of which about 89% are seen a single time; less than 2% belongs to the top ten. This CDR3 contains 14 residues. Germline CDR1 MNHEY, CDR2 SMNVEV (reference sequence). V lost 6 bases and J lost 1, with 12 bases in between. This chain uses TRBV27 with TRBJ1-1; tentatively, D is TRBD1 (5 bases). This clonotype was obtained from a young man who had recovered from COVID-19. The sample comprised peripheral blood. The CDR3 DNA reads TGTGCCAGCAGCCTTGGGGCTCCGAACACTGAAGCTTTCTTT. Its protein is CASSLGAPNTEAFF.